Listed below are T cell receptor beta chains from one sample, sequenced in a study of shared clonotypes between healthy human individuals. Data came from immunoSEQ multiplex PCR; TCRdb stores just in-frame clones and leaves some out. Seen here are approximately 180,000 clones, approximately 92% observed once, and the top ten hold 0.067%. The sample taken for sequencing was naive CD4+ T cells sorted from blood. These receptors originate from a woman aged 25-40 years in good health. Both conserved end residues are part of each CDR3. The order of the fields is J gene, clone size, V gene, D gene, CDR3 DNA, CDR3 protein. D genes are given only for firm matches. Clone size, where shown, is once, few, many, or a class for clones that have expanded.

J gene: TRBJ2-7
clone size: -
V gene: TRBV5-1
D gene: TRBD1
CDR3 DNA: TGCGCCAGCAGTAAAGGATCCGGGACAGGTCGCTACGAGCAGTACTTC
CDR3 protein: CASSKGSGTGRYEQYF

J gene: TRBJ1-6
clone size: -
V gene: TRBV14
D gene: -
CDR3 DNA: TGTGCCAGCAGCCAACGGCTTTCACCCCTCCACTTT
CDR3 protein: CASSQRLSPLHF

J gene: TRBJ2-7
clone size: -
V gene: TRBV4-1
D gene: -
CDR3 DNA: TGCGCCAGCAGCCAAGATCATCGGGCAAATGCCGAGCAGTACTTC
CDR3 protein: CASSQDHRANAEQYF

J gene: TRBJ2-6
clone size: -
V gene: TRBV27
D gene: -
CDR3 DNA: TGTGCCAGCAGTTTCGGGGACCAGTGGGCCAACGTCCTGACTTTC
CDR3 protein: CASSFGDQWANVLTF

J gene: TRBJ2-6
clone size: -
V gene: TRBV28
D gene: TRBD1
CDR3 DNA: TGTGCCAGCAGTTTATACAAGAAAACAGGGGGCTTCTCTGGGGCCAACGTCCTGACTTTC
CDR3 protein: CASSLYKKTGGFSGANVLTF

J gene: TRBJ2-3
clone size: -
V gene: TRBV28
D gene: -
CDR3 DNA: TGTGCCAGCATTCTTGGGGGAGCAGGCACAGATACGCAGTATTTT
CDR3 protein: CASILGGAGTDTQYF

J gene: TRBJ2-1
clone size: -
V gene: TRBV5-8
D gene: -
CDR3 DNA: TGTGCCAGCAGCCTGGTCGGGACCCAATACAGTGAGCAGTTCTTC
CDR3 protein: CASSLVGTQYSEQFF

J gene: TRBJ2-7
clone size: -
V gene: TRBV7-8
D gene: -
CDR3 DNA: TGTGCCAGCAGAAAAAACGCCTCCTACGAGCAGTACTTC
CDR3 protein: CASRKNASYEQYF

J gene: TRBJ2-7
clone size: -
V gene: TRBV15
D gene: TRBD2
CDR3 DNA: TGTGCCACCAGCAGACATCAAAGAGGGGAGGGAATTCTTTACGAGCAGTACTTC
CDR3 protein: CATSRHQRGEGILYEQYF

J gene: TRBJ2-7
clone size: -
V gene: TRBV7-2
D gene: TRBD2
CDR3 DNA: TGTGCCAGCAGCCCTAGCGGGAGTCCGTACGAGCAGTACTTC
CDR3 protein: CASSPSGSPYEQYF

J gene: TRBJ1-5
clone size: -
V gene: TRBV10-2
D gene: -
CDR3 DNA: TGCGCCAGCAAAGGGCAGGAATATCAGCCCCAGCATTTT
CDR3 protein: CASKGQEYQPQHF

J gene: TRBJ2-1
clone size: -
V gene: TRBV28
D gene: -
CDR3 DNA: TGTGCCAGCAGGGACTACAATGAGCAGTTCTTC
CDR3 protein: CASRDYNEQFF

J gene: TRBJ2-3
clone size: -
V gene: TRBV10-3
D gene: -
CDR3 DNA: TGTGCCATCAGGGAGACTAGCACAGATACGCAGTATTTT
CDR3 protein: CAIRETSTDTQYF

J gene: TRBJ1-2
clone size: -
V gene: TRBV6-5
D gene: -
CDR3 DNA: TGTGCCAGCAGTTACGGGCCAGGCTATGGCTACACCTTC
CDR3 protein: CASSYGPGYGYTF

J gene: TRBJ1-1
clone size: -
V gene: TRBV28
D gene: TRBD1
CDR3 DNA: TGTGCCAGCAGTTTTTCCTGGGACAGGCCAAACACTGAAGCTTTCTTT
CDR3 protein: CASSFSWDRPNTEAFF

J gene: TRBJ1-1
clone size: -
V gene: TRBV10-1
D gene: -
CDR3 DNA: TGCGCCAGCAGCCCTGCTCCAGGGCGGTACGACACTGAAGCTTTCTTT
CDR3 protein: CASSPAPGRYDTEAFF

J gene: TRBJ2-1
clone size: -
V gene: TRBV6-1
D gene: -
CDR3 DNA: TGTGCCAGCAGCGGAGGCCTTTTCGTGGGCGATGAGCAGTTCTTC
CDR3 protein: CASSGGLFVGDEQFF

J gene: TRBJ1-5
clone size: once
V gene: TRBV28
D gene: TRBD1
CDR3 DNA: TGTGCCAGCAGTTTCGGGACAGACAATCTCGTACGGCCCCAGCATTTT
CDR3 protein: CASSFGTDNLVRPQHF

J gene: TRBJ2-1
clone size: -
V gene: TRBV28
D gene: TRBD2
CDR3 DNA: TGTGCCAGCAGTTCTATGGGACTAGCGGGAGCCTCCTACAATGAGCAGTTCTTC
CDR3 protein: CASSSMGLAGASYNEQFF

J gene: TRBJ1-1
clone size: -
V gene: TRBV29-1
D gene: -
CDR3 DNA: TGCAGCGTTGATCTGTGGAGTCTTAGCACTGAAGCTTTCTTT
CDR3 protein: CSVDLWSLSTEAFF

J gene: TRBJ2-1
clone size: -
V gene: TRBV29-1
D gene: -
CDR3 DNA: TGCAGCGTTGAAGAAGTGCAGGGTTATGAGCAGTTCTTC
CDR3 protein: CSVEEVQGYEQFF

J gene: TRBJ2-2
clone size: -
V gene: TRBV28
D gene: -
CDR3 DNA: TGTGCCAGCAGCCCCCGGTCCAAAAGAAACACCGGGGAGCTGTTTTTT
CDR3 protein: CASSPRSKRNTGELFF

J gene: TRBJ2-5
clone size: -
V gene: TRBV10-3
D gene: TRBD2
CDR3 DNA: TGTGCCACACTAGCGGGAGTTCTTGAGACCCAGTACTTC
CDR3 protein: CATLAGVLETQYF

J gene: TRBJ2-7
clone size: -
V gene: TRBV18
D gene: -
CDR3 DNA: TGTGCCAGCTCGAGGCTGACCTGCGAGCAGTACTTC
CDR3 protein: CASSRLTCEQYF

J gene: TRBJ2-7
clone size: -
V gene: TRBV7-2
D gene: TRBD1
CDR3 DNA: TGTGCCAGCAGCTCCGGGACAGGGTTCGCCTACGAGCAGTACTTC
CDR3 protein: CASSSGTGFAYEQYF

J gene: TRBJ2-7
clone size: -
V gene: TRBV19
D gene: TRBD2
CDR3 DNA: TGTGCCAGTAGTTCCCCGGGACTAGCGGGAGTCGAGCAGTACTTC
CDR3 protein: CASSSPGLAGVEQYF

J gene: TRBJ2-3
clone size: -
V gene: TRBV7-3
D gene: TRBD1
CDR3 DNA: TGTGCCAGCAGCGTGGGACAGGCGACCACAGATACGCAGTATTTT
CDR3 protein: CASSVGQATTDTQYF

J gene: TRBJ2-1
clone size: -
V gene: TRBV27
D gene: TRBD2
CDR3 DNA: TGTGCCAGCAGTTTAACTAGCGGGAGTTGGAATGAGCAGTTCTTC
CDR3 protein: CASSLTSGSWNEQFF

J gene: TRBJ2-1
clone size: -
V gene: TRBV15
D gene: -
CDR3 DNA: TGTGCCACCAGCACGGACTTCTCCTACAATGAGCAGTTCTTC
CDR3 protein: CATSTDFSYNEQFF

J gene: TRBJ2-7
clone size: -
V gene: TRBV28
D gene: TRBD2
CDR3 DNA: TGTGCCAGTAGCGGGGTTACCTACGAGCAGTACTTC
CDR3 protein: CASSGVTYEQYF

J gene: TRBJ1-4
clone size: -
V gene: TRBV11-2
D gene: -
CDR3 DNA: TGTGCCAGCAGCTTAGGTGAAAAACTGTTTTTT
CDR3 protein: CASSLGEKLFF

J gene: TRBJ1-5
clone size: -
V gene: TRBV18
D gene: -
CDR3 DNA: TGTGCCAGCTCACCACCTGAACAGGGTGGTCAGCCCCAGCATTTT
CDR3 protein: CASSPPEQGGQPQHF

J gene: TRBJ2-7
clone size: -
V gene: TRBV6-5
D gene: TRBD2
CDR3 DNA: TGTGCCAGCAGTTACGGACTAGCGGGAGAAGCGCAGTACTTC
CDR3 protein: CASSYGLAGEAQYF

J gene: TRBJ1-1
clone size: -
V gene: TRBV27
D gene: -
CDR3 DNA: TGTGCCAGCAGTTTCCACGTGGGCACTGAAGCTTTCTTT
CDR3 protein: CASSFHVGTEAFF

J gene: TRBJ2-5
clone size: -
V gene: TRBV29-1
D gene: TRBD2
CDR3 DNA: TGCAGCGCCAGCCCGGGACTAGCGGGAGTAGAGACCCAGTACTTC
CDR3 protein: CSASPGLAGVETQYF

J gene: TRBJ2-1
clone size: -
V gene: TRBV29-1
D gene: TRBD1
CDR3 DNA: TGCAGCGCCGGGACAGGGGGCTATGAGCAGTTCTTC
CDR3 protein: CSAGTGGYEQFF

J gene: TRBJ2-7
clone size: -
V gene: TRBV28
D gene: TRBD2
CDR3 DNA: TGTGCCAGCAGTTTCCCGGGACTAGCCTACGAGCAGTACTTC
CDR3 protein: CASSFPGLAYEQYF

J gene: TRBJ1-2
clone size: once
V gene: TRBV28
D gene: TRBD1
CDR3 DNA: TGTGCCAGCAGTTCACGACCCGGGACAGTCTATGGCTACACCTTC
CDR3 protein: CASSSRPGTVYGYTF

J gene: TRBJ2-7
clone size: few
V gene: TRBV7-7
D gene: TRBD1
CDR3 DNA: TGTGCCAGCAGCAATCTGGGACAGATGGACGAGCAGTACTTC
CDR3 protein: CASSNLGQMDEQYF

J gene: TRBJ2-1
clone size: -
V gene: TRBV7-2
D gene: TRBD2
CDR3 DNA: TGTGCCAGCAGCTTATTGATCGGGACTAGCGGCAACAATGAGCAGTTCTTC
CDR3 protein: CASSLLIGTSGNNEQFF

J gene: TRBJ2-7
clone size: -
V gene: TRBV5-1
D gene: -
CDR3 DNA: TGCGCCAGCAGCCGCGAGGGGGGCTACGAGCAGTACTTC
CDR3 protein: CASSREGGYEQYF

J gene: TRBJ2-2
clone size: -
V gene: TRBV27
D gene: TRBD2
CDR3 DNA: TGTGCCAGCAGTTTATTCACTCCCGGGACTAGCGGGAGGGCCGCCGGGGAGCTGTTTTTT
CDR3 protein: CASSLFTPGTSGRAAGELFF